A single sample is the source of the 15 T cell receptor beta chains below, sequenced in a study of cytomegalovirus exposure and HLA in healthy donors (TCRdb year 2017). Receptor amplification or capture employed the immunoSEQ multiplex PCR assay. For the multiplex PCR, a mixture combining 60 forward primers for TCR Vbeta segments and 13 reverse primers for TCR Jbeta segments was used. Imported from immuneACCESS, the table was reduced by TCRdb to in-frame sequences with V and J called. These copies leave out some clones; in studies compared against another copy, an unresolved V gene accounts for under half, and the cause of the remainder is not known. This sample comprises some 150,000 clones, roughly four fifths of them detected only once. About 3.2% of the sample is in the top ten clones. Sequencing was performed on PBMCs. These receptors were collected from a man between 18 and 29 years old in good health and CMV-seropositive.

The genes are TRBV29-1 and TRBJ2-1; no clear D gene. V was cut by 4 bases and J by 9 bases, with 10 bases left in between. The CDR3 runs 11 residues. Germline lookup yields CDR1 SQVTM and CDR2 ANQGSEA. The CDR3 DNA follows: TGCAGCGTTGGAGGAGCGACTGAGCAGTTCTTC. Protein: CSVGGATEQFF.

The rearrangement links TRBV27 to TRBJ1-1; TRBD1 aligns across 8 bases. This CDR3 is built from 17 residues. J was trimmed by 0 bases and V by 4 bases; bases with no gene match: 10. Germline V gene lookup returns CDR1 MNHEY and CDR2 SMNVEV (reference sequence). The CDR3 region has the DNA TGTGCCAGCAGTTCGGGACAGGTCCGCCTAGTGAACACTGAAGCTTTCTTT. This sequence encodes CASSSGQVRLVNTEAFF.

This clone was seen a few times. V usage is TRBV18 and J usage is TRBJ1-1, with 9 bases fitting TRBD1. This CDR3 region has 15 residues. V lost 4 bases to trimming and J lost 3 bases; unmatched junction nucleotides: 6. CDR1 is KGHSH and CDR2 is LQKENI in the germline V gene. CDR3 protein: CASSRTGGADTEAFF. The DNA for the CDR3 is TGTGCCAGCTCACGTACAGGGGGCGCGGACACTGAAGCTTTCTTT.

The chain carries TRBV27 and TRBJ1-1; TRBD1 matches at 8 bases. Germline V lookup: CDR1 MNHEY, CDR2 SMNVEV (reference sequence). This CDR3 comprises 14 residues. Trimming removed 3 bases from V and 5 bases from J; junction bases left unmatched: 5. The CDR3 nucleotides are TGTGCCAGCAGTTTGACAGGGGTAGTGACTGAAGCTTTCTTT. Translation: CASSLTGVVTEAFF.

The rearrangement joins TRBV28 to TRBJ2-7, with D perhaps TRBD1 (6 bases). This CDR3 is 15 amino acids long. Germline values: CDR1 MDHEN, CDR2 SYDVKM. Trimming pared 5 bases from V and 0 bases from J, leaving 14 bases between. CDR3 sequence: CASSRLDRSSYEQYF. Written as DNA, the CDR3 is TGTGCCAGCAGTCGTCTTGACAGGAGCTCCTACGAGCAGTACTTC.

CDR3 region: CASSYSRDSYGYTF. The CDR3 DNA reads as TGTGCCAGCAGTTACTCAAGGGACAGCTATGGCTACACCTTC. The chain links TRBV6-5 to TRBJ1-2; 7 bases map to TRBD1. CDR3 length: 14 residues. V trimming: 0 bases; J trimming: 4 bases; junction bases outside the gene matches: 2. Germline assignment: CDR1 MNHEY and CDR2 SVGAGI.

The V call is TRBV28, the J call TRBJ2-7; D gene uncertain. The CDR3 is 11 amino acids. Germline CDR1 MDHEN, CDR2 SYDVKM. Trimming shortened V by 8 bases and J by 5 bases, and 10 bases separated the two germline ends. For the CDR3, the DNA is TGTGCCAGCCAAGCTACCGACGAGCAGTACTTC. This sequence encodes CASQATDEQYF. Complete variable domain (other parts from reference TRBV28 and TRBJ2-7): DVKVTQSSRYLVKRTGEKVFLECVQDMDHENMFWYRQDPGLGLRLIYFSYDVKMKEKGDIPEGYSVSREKKERFSLILESASTNQTSMYLCASQATDEQYFGPGTRLTVT.

This rearrangement joins TRBV10-2 to TRBJ2-5, with a tentative D call TRBD1 (5 bases). The DNA end lines up better with TRBJ2-7; the J call may be wrong. Germline lookup yields CDR1 WSHSY and CDR2 SAAADI. This CDR3 contains 13 residues. CDR3 region: CASSSRVTAEQYF. The CDR3 nucleotides are TGCGCCAGCAGTTCCAGGGTAACAGCCGAGCAGTACTTC.

This sequence joins TRBV30 and TRBJ2-3; perhaps TRBD2 as D (6 bases). Germline CDR1 and CDR2: GTSNPN and SVGIG (reference sequence). The CDR3 has 14 amino acids. The V end was cut by 5 bases, the J end by 0 bases, with 12 bases between. The CDR3 DNA reads TGTGCCTGGGGGCGGGACGGAAGCACAGATACGCAGTATTTT. Translating it yields CAWGRDGSTDTQYF.

This clone was picked up a small number of times. This rearrangement joins TRBV7-2 to TRBJ2-5; TRBD2 is a possible D gene (6 bases). Per germline, CDR1 SGHTA and CDR2 FQGNSA. V dropped 3 bases and J dropped 2 bases, with 13 bases sitting between them. The CDR3 length is 15 residues. CDR3 coding DNA: TGTGCCAGCAGCTTCTCCGGGACTCTACAAGAGACCCAGTACTTC. Translated, it gives CASSFSGTLQETQYF.

The chain has TRBV5-1 and TRBJ2-5; 13 nucleotides agree with TRBD2. V lost 4 bases to trimming and J lost 2 bases; unmatched junction nucleotides: 5. The CDR3 consists of 16 residues. Germline V gene data show CDR1 as SGHRS and CDR2 as YFSETQ. For the CDR3, the DNA is TGCGCCAGCAGCACGGGACTAGCGGGACGGCAAGAGACCCAGTACTTC. Its translation is CASSTGLAGRQETQYF.

The chain has TRBV28 and TRBJ1-2; 9 nucleotides agree with TRBD1. Germline values: CDR1 MDHEN, CDR2 SYDVKM. V lost 5 bases to trimming and J lost 8 bases; unmatched junction nucleotides: 15. The CDR3 has 16 amino acids. CDR3 in amino acids: CASSPTVTGGAYGYTF. The CDR3 coding sequence is TGTGCCAGCAGTCCTACCGTTACAGGGGGCGCGTACGGCTACACCTTC.

In this sample, this clone turned up a few times. This sequence joins TRBV25-1 and TRBJ2-7; tentative D call: TRBD1 (6 bases). Germline V gene lookup returns CDR1 MGHDK and CDR2 SYGVNS. V was shortened by 4 bases and J by 2 bases, with 9 bases between the two germline ends. The length of the CDR3 is 13 residues. Here the CDR3 DNA reads TGTGCCAGCAGTGTTACAGGGACCTACGAGCAGTACTTC. This codes for CASSVTGTYEQYF.

This clone was recorded a few times. This sequence joins TRBV19 and TRBJ2-7, with 8 bases identical to TRBD1. Germline V gene lookup returns CDR1 LNHDA and CDR2 SQIVND (reference sequence). V gave up 3 bases and J gave up 3 bases; unmatched junction bases: 7. The CDR3 covers 15 residues. CDR3 amino acids: CASSMRTGNNYEQYF. Here the CDR3 DNA reads TGTGCCAGTAGTATGAGGACAGGGAACAACTACGAGCAGTACTTC.

The chain carries TRBV5-6 and TRBJ1-2, with D possibly matching TRBD1 (6 bases). V was clipped by 5 bases and J by 7 bases, with 12 bases between them. This CDR3 comprises 12 residues. The germline V gene encodes CDR1 SGHDT and CDR2 YYEEEE. This CDR3 reads CASSTGFLGYTF. CDR3 nucleotides: TGTGCCAGCAGTACAGGGTTCCTTGGCTACACCTTC.